This T cell receptor beta chain was sequenced for a study of PD-L1 blockade in urothelial cancer. On the study more broadly: The study started patients on atezolizumab in about 2014, giving 1,200 mg intravenously every 3 weeks. Blood was tested 3 weeks (second dose) and 6 weeks into treatment.

Described time point: peripheral blood 6 weeks after treatment start. Pretreatment sampling and on-treatment sampling together yielded between 1 and 8 samples for each patient. This clone has more than one count but fewer than ten. The CDR3 runs 16 residues. Per the germline V gene, CDR1 is MNHEY and CDR2 is SMNVEV (reference sequence). Trimming took 2 bases from V and 6 from J; bases not matched to a gene: 9. Profiling relied on immunoSEQ multiplex PCR, and the TCRdb table lists in-frame clones only, not all of them. The sample has some 110,000 clones, 91% seen once. This clonotype was sampled from a man aged 60 to 69 with urothelial cancer. The sample consisted of PBMCs, taken around atezolizumab (anti-PD-L1) treatment. The chain combines TRBV27 with TRBJ2-7; 11 bases are shared with TRBD2. The DNA for the CDR3 is TGTGCCAGCAGTTTAGGCGGGGGGACTAGCGGCCCCGAGCAGTACTTC. Amino acids: CASSLGGGTSGPEQYF.